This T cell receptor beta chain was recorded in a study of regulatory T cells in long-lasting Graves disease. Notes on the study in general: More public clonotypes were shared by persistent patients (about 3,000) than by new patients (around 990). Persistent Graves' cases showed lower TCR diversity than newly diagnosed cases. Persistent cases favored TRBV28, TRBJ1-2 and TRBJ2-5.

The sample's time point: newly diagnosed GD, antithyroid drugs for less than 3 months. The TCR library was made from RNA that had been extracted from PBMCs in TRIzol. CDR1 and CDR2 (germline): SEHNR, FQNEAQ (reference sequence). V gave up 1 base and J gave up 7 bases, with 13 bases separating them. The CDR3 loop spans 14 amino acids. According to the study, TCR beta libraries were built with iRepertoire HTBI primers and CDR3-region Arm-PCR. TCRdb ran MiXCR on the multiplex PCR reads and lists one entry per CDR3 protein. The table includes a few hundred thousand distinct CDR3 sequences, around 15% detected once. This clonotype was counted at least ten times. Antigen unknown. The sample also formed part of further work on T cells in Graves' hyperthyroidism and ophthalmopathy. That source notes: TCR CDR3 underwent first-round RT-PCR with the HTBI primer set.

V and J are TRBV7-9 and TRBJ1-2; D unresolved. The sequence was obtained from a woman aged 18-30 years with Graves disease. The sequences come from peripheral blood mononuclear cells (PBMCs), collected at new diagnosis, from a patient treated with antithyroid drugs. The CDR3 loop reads CASSLVALLAGYTF. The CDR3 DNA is TGTGCCAGCAGCTTAGTGGCTCTTTTGGCTGGCTACACCTTC.